What follows is one T cell receptor beta chain and its context. Its specificity is unknown. The same CDR3 can be traced to other DNA sequences in this sample. The entry originates in a study of cytomegalovirus exposure and HLA in healthy donors. Overall study context: Tens of millions of unique TCRs, all from HLA-typed donors, were included in an early release of the data. Study outcomes and limitations: Several V segments, TRBV6-2 and TRBV6-3 among them, could not be told apart and were dropped. Presence/absence analyses supposed approximately even sequencing depth among donors. Researchers reported in a later analysis that common viral pathogens appeared linked to several top clusters.

CDR1 is MDHEN, CDR2 SYDVKM, per germline. Trimming shortened V by 3 bases and J by 2 bases, and 7 bases separated the two germline ends. The CDR3 contains 13 residues. This PCR relied on a set of 60 Vbeta primers and 13 Jbeta primers. TCRdb's table, derived via immunoSEQ multiplex PCR, lists solely in-frame clones and lacks some. This table holds 130,000 or so clones, about three quarters found once. Sequenced: PBMCs. This TCR was recovered from a man aged 30 to 45 in good health and CMV-seronegative. The chain recombines TRBV28 with TRBJ1-2; D might be TRBD1 (5 bases). CDR3: CASSLGQNYGYTF. The CDR3 bases are TGTGCCAGCAGTTTGGGGCAGAACTATGGCTACACCTTC.